Listed here are 5 T cell receptor beta chains from one sample, sequenced in a study of shared clonotypes between healthy human individuals. Measured with immunoSEQ multiplex PCR; TCRdb has only the in-frame clones, and not every one. The sample contains approximately 2.3 million clones, 80% to 95% of which appear only once. The material sequenced was naive CD4+ T cells from PBMCs. Stated subset: CD45RA+ positively selected. These receptors were collected from a young man in good health. Some clones in this sample may be carry-over from other donors' samples.

The V and J genes are TRBV7-2 and TRBJ2-7, with D perhaps TRBD2 (6 bases). Germline CDR1 and CDR2: SGHTA and FQGNSA. The CDR3 runs 13 residues. Trimming stripped 4 bases from V and 5 bases from J, with 12 bases between. In nucleotides, the CDR3 is TGTGCCAGCAGCTCCCGGACTATTGACGAGCAGTACTTC. This sequence encodes CASSSRTIDEQYF.

The gene calls are TRBV28 and TRBJ2-5, with D unclear. Trimming removed 5 bases at V and 5 bases at J, with 18 bases between. The CDR3 covers 15 residues. Germline V CDR1 and CDR2: MDHEN, SYDVKM. The CDR3 DNA reads as TGTGCCAGCAGTCCCCCAGGTGTCAGCAAGGAGACCCAGTACTTC. Protein: CASSPPGVSKETQYF.

The chain links TRBV30 to TRBJ1-5; TRBD1 agrees at 9 bases. CDR1 is GTSNPN and CDR2 is SVGIG in the germline V gene (reference sequence). This CDR3 is 15 amino acids long. Trimming cost V 3 bases and J 6 bases; bases outside gene matches: 9. CDR3 protein: CAWSRGTGGGQPQHF. CDR3 in DNA: TGTGCCTGGAGCCGTGGAACAGGGGGCGGTCAGCCCCAGCATTTT.

V is TRBV28 and J is TRBJ1-5; no firm D call. This CDR3 comprises 13 residues. Per the germline V gene, CDR1 is MDHEN and CDR2 is SYDVKM. The ends were cut back, 7 bases at V and 6 bases at J, with 13 bases in the middle. CDR3 sequence: CASTFRSAQPQHF. Written as DNA, the CDR3 is TGTGCCAGCACTTTCCGTAGTGCTCAGCCCCAGCATTTT.

The V gene is TRBV7-3, the J gene TRBJ1-2; D gene uncertain. The CDR3 loop spans 13 amino acids. The germline CDR1 and CDR2 sequences are SGHTA and FQGTGA. Trimming took 4 bases from V and 7 from J, leaving 13 bases between them. The CDR3 loop reads CASSYGPTSGYTF. CDR3 bases: TGTGCCAGCAGCTACGGCCCTACCAGTGGCTACACCTTC. Drawing the rest from reference TRBV7-3 and TRBJ1-2, the complete variable domain is GAGVSQTPSNKVTEKGKYVELRCDPISGHTALYWYRQSLGQGPEFLIYFQGTGAADDSGLPNDRFFAVRPEGSVSTLKIQRTERGDSAVYLCASSYGPTSGYTFGSGTRLTVV.